This is a list of T cell receptor beta chains from one sample in a study of T cells after yellow fever vaccination. MiXCR, run by TCRdb on the 5' RACE reads, gives a single entry per CDR3 protein. The table shows approximately 600,000 distinct CDR3 sequences, with 9% to 15% occurring only once. The material was PBMCs, obtained on the day of the yellow fever booster vaccination. These receptors were collected from a young man who received the YFV17D yellow fever vaccine. Each CDR3 is given with its conserved first and last residue.

cdr3_aa: CSASGTGRIDEQYF
j_call: TRBJ2-7
v_call: TRBV20-1

cdr3_aa: CASSLQGKLSPEQYF
j_call: TRBJ2-7
v_call: TRBV7-2

cdr3_aa: CASSYGATQYF
j_call: TRBJ2-5
v_call: TRBV12-3/TRBV12-4

cdr3_aa: CASSSRVQGGTDTQYF
j_call: TRBJ2-3
v_call: TRBV27

cdr3_aa: CASSSRTSGSADTQYF
j_call: TRBJ2-3
v_call: TRBV7-2

cdr3_aa: CSARGLAEETQYF
j_call: TRBJ2-5
v_call: TRBV20-1

cdr3_aa: CATSDLTTGEGETQYF
j_call: TRBJ2-5
v_call: TRBV24-1

cdr3_aa: CASSSGTGGLGQFF
j_call: TRBJ2-1
v_call: TRBV5-1

cdr3_aa: CASSISLFDSYEQYF
j_call: TRBJ2-7
v_call: TRBV19

cdr3_aa: CASSQMGQSNYGYTF
j_call: TRBJ1-2
v_call: TRBV4-3

cdr3_aa: CAIRLGVGDGYTF
j_call: TRBJ1-2
v_call: TRBV10-3

cdr3_aa: CASSRGGGTEAFF
j_call: TRBJ1-1
v_call: TRBV6-6

cdr3_aa: CASSLWGMQFF
j_call: TRBJ2-1
v_call: TRBV7-9

cdr3_aa: CASSPPTTGGQETQYF
j_call: TRBJ2-5
v_call: TRBV18

cdr3_aa: CATETGVKYTF
j_call: TRBJ1-2
v_call: TRBV28

cdr3_aa: CASSFTGTSGEQFF
j_call: TRBJ2-1
v_call: TRBV5-1

cdr3_aa: CASSLARAAEAFF
j_call: TRBJ1-1
v_call: TRBV7-9

cdr3_aa: CASSQETRGTQYF
j_call: TRBJ2-5
v_call: TRBV4-3

cdr3_aa: CSATQGGEQYF
j_call: TRBJ2-7
v_call: TRBV20-1

cdr3_aa: CASRKQAKNEKLFF
j_call: TRBJ1-4
v_call: TRBV19

cdr3_aa: CSVQHQRGTEAFF
j_call: TRBJ1-1
v_call: TRBV29-1

cdr3_aa: CSAREVRGAQYF
j_call: TRBJ2-7
v_call: TRBV20-1

cdr3_aa: CASSDRVGEQYF
j_call: TRBJ2-7
v_call: TRBV19